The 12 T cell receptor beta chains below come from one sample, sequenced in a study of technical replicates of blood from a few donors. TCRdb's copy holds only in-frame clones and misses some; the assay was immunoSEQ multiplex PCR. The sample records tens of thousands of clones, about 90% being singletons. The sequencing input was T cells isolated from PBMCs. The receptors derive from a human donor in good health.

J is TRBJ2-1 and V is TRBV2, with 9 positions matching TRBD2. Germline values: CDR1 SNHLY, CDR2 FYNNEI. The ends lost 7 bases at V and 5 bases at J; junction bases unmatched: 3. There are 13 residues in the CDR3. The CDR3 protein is CASTGGRDNEQFF. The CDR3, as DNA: TGTGCCAGCACCGGCGGGAGGGACAATGAGCAGTTCTTC. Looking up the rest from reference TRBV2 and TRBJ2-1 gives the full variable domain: EPEVTQTPSHQVTQMGQEVILRCVPISNHLYFYWYRQILGQKVEFLVSFYNNEISEKSEIFDDQFSVERPDGSNFTLKIRSTKLEDSAMYFCASTGGRDNEQFFGPGTRLTVL.

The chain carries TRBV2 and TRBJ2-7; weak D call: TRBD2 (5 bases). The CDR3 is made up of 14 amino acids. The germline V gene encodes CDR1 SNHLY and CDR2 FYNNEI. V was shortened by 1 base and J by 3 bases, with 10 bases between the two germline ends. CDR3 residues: CASSEGMGVYEQYF. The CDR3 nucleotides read TGTGCCAGCAGTGAAGGCATGGGAGTCTACGAGCAGTACTTC.

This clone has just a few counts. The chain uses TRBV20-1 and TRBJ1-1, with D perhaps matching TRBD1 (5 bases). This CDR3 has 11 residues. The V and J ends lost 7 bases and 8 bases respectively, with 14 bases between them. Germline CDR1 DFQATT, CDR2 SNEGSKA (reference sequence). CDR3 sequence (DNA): TGCAGTGTGGGGCAGGGTACCGAAGCTTTCTTT. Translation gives CSVGQGTEAFF.

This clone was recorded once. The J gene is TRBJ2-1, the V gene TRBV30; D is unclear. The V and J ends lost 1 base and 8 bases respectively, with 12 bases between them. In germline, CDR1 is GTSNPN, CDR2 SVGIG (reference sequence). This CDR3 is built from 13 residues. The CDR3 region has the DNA TGTGCCTGGAGTGGACTGTCGCTACATGAGCAGTTCTTC. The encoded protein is CAWSGLSLHEQFF.

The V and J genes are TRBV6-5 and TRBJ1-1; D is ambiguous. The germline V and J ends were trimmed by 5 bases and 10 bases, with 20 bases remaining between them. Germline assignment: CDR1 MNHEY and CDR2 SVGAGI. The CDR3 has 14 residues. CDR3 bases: TGTGCCAGCAGTCCAAGCCCGGTCGGAGTGGGAGCTTTCTTT. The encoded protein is CASSPSPVGVGAFF.

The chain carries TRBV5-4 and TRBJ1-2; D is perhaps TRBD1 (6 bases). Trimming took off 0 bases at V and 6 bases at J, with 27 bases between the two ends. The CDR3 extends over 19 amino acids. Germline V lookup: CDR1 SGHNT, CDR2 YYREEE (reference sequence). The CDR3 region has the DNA TGTGCCAGCAGCTTGGTGGGGGCTGGAGTCCTAAACAAGGTGGATGGCTACACCTTC. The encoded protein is CASSLVGAGVLNKVDGYTF.

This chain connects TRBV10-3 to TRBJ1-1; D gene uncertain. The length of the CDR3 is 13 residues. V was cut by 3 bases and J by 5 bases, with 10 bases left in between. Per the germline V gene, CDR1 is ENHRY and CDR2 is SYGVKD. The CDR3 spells CAISEGRVTEAFF. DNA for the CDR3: TGTGCCATCAGTGAAGGGAGGGTAACTGAAGCTTTCTTT.

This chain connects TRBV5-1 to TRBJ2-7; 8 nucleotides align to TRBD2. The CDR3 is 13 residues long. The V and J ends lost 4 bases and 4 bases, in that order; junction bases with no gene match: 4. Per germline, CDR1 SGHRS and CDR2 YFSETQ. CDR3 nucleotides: TGCGCCAGCAGCACAGCGGGAGAGTACGAGCAGTACTTC. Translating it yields CASSTAGEYEQYF.

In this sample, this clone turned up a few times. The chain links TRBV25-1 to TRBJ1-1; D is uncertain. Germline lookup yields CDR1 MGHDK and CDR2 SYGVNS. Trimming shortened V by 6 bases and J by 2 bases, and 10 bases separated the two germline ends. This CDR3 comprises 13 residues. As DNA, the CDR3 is TGTGCCAGCAGGGAGCTTTTTAACACTGAAGCTTTCTTT. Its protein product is CASRELFNTEAFF.

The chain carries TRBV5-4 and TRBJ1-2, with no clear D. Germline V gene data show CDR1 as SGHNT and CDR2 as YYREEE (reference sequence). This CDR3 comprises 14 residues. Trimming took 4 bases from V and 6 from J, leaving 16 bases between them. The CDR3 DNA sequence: TGTGCCAGCAGCCCAGGTCGGCAGAGGGATGGCTACACCTTC. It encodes CASSPGRQRDGYTF. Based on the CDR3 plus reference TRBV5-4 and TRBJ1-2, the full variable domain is ETGVTQSPTHLIKTRGQQVTLRCSSQSGHNTVSWYQQALGQGPQFIFQYYREEENGRGNFPPRFSGLQFPNYSSELNVNALELDDSALYLCASSPGRQRDGYTFGSGTRLTVV.

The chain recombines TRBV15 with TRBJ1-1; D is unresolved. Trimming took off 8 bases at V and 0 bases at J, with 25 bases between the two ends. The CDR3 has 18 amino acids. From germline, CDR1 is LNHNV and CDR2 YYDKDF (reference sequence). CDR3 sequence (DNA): TGTGCCACCGAACCACCATCCGGGGAGGGATTTTTGAACACTGAAGCTTTCTTT. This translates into CATEPPSGEGFLNTEAFF.

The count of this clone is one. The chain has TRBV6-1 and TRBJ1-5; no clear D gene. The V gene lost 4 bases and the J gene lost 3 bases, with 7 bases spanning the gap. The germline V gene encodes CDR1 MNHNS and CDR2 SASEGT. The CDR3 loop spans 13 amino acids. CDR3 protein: CASSVTVNQPQHF. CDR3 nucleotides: TGTGCCAGCAGTGTTACGGTCAATCAGCCCCAGCATTTT.